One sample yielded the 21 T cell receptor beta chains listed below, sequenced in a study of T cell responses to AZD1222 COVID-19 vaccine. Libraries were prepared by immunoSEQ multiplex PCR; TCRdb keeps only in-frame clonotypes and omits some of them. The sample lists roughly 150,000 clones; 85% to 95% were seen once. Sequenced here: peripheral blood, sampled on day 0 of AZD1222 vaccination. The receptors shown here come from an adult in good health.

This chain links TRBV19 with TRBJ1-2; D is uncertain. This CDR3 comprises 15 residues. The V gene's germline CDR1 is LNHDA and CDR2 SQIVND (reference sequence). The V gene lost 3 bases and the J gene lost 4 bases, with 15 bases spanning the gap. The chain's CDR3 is CASSIQAGGFYGYTF. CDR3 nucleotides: TGTGCCAGTAGTATTCAGGCCGGAGGGTTCTATGGCTACACCTTC.

The CDR3 DNA sequence: TGTGCCTGGAGTCCGACCCGACTGGGGACACGGGATCAGCCCCAGCATTTT. Residues: CAWSPTRLGTRDQPQHF. This chain joins TRBV30 and TRBJ1-5; D might be TRBD1 (6 bases). V was shortened by 2 bases and J by 5 bases, with 22 bases between the two germline ends. CDR3 length equals 17 residues. Per the germline V gene, CDR1 is GTSNPN and CDR2 is SVGIG (reference sequence).

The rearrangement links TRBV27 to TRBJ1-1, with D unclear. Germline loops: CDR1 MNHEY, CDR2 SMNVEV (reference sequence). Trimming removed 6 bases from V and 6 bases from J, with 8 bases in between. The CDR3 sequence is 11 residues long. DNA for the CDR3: TGTGCCAGCAGAGCTTTCTCTGAAGCTTTCTTT. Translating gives CASRAFSEAFF.

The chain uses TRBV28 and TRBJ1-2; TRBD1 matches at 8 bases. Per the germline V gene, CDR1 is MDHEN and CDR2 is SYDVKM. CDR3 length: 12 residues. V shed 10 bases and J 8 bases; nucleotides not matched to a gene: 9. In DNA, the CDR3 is TGTGCCACGGCCGGACAGGGTGGAGGCTACACCTTC. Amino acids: CATAGQGGGYTF.

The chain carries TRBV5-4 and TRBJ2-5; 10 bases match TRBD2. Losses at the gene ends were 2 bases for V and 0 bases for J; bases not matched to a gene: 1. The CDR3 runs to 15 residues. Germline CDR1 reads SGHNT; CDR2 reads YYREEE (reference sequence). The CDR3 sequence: CASSFSGGNQETQYF. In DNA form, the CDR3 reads TGTGCCAGCAGCTTTAGCGGGGGGAACCAAGAGACCCAGTACTTC.

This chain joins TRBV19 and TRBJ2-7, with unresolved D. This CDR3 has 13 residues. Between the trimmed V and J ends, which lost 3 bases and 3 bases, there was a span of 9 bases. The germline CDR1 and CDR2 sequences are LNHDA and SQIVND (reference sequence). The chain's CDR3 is CASSIADRYEQYF. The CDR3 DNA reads TGTGCCAGTAGTATTGCGGATCGCTACGAGCAGTACTTC.

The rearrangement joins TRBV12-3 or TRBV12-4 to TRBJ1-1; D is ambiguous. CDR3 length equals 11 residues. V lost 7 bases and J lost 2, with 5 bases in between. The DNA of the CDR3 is TGTGCCAGCATAAGAAACACTGAAGCTTTCTTT. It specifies CASIRNTEAFF.

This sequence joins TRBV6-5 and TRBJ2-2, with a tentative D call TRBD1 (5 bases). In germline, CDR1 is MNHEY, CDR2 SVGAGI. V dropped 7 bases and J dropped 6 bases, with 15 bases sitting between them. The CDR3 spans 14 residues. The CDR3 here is CASTPGLVAGELFF. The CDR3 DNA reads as TGTGCCAGCACCCCAGGGCTGGTCGCCGGGGAGCTGTTTTTT.

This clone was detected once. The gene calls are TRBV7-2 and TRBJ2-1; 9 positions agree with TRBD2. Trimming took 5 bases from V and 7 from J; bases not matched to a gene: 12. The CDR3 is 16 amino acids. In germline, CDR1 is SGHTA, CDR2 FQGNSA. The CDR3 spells CASSVGLAPSGNEQFF. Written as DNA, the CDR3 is TGTGCCAGCAGCGTAGGACTAGCGCCAAGCGGTAATGAGCAGTTCTTC.

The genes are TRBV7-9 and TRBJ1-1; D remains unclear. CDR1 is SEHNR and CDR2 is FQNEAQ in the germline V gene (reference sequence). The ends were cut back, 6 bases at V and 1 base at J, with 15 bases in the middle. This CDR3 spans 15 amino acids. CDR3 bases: TGTGCCAGCAGTTTACCCCGGGAGGGGAACACTGAAGCTTTCTTT. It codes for CASSLPREGNTEAFF.

CDR3 protein: CASSQGVKQGFDEKLFF. The CDR3 DNA is TGTGCCAGCAGCCAAGGGGTAAAACAGGGCTTCGACGAAAAACTGTTTTTT. The chain couples TRBV14 to TRBJ1-4, with D possibly matching TRBD1 (6 bases). CDR3 size: 17 residues. The V and J ends lost 1 base and 8 bases respectively, with 20 bases between them. Germline values: CDR1 SGHDN, CDR2 FVKESK. The whole variable domain, filled in from reference TRBV14 and TRBJ1-4, reads EAGVTQFPSHSVIEKGQTVTLRCDPISGHDNLYWYRRVMGKEIKFLLHFVKESKQDESGMPNNRFLAERTGGTYSTLKVQPAELEDSGVYFCASSQGVKQGFDEKLFFGSGTQLSVL.

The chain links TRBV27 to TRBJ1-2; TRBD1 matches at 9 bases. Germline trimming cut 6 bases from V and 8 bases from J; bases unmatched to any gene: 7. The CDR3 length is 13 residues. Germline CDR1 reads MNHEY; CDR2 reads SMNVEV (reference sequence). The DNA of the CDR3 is TGTGCCAGCAGCTTAAGGACAGGGGTGGGCTACACCTTC. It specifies CASSLRTGVGYTF.

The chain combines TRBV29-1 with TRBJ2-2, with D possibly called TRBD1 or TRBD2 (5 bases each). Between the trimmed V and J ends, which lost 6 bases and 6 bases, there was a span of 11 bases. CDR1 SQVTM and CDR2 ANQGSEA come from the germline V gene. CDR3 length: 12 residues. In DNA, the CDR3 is TGCAGCGTCGGGGTAGGGGCCGGGGAGCTGTTTTTT. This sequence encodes CSVGVGAGELFF.

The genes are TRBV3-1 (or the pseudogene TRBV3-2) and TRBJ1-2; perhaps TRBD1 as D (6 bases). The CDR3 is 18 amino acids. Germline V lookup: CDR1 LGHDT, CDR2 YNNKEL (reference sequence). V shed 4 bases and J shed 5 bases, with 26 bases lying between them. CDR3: CASSLPGTHRRWAYGYTF. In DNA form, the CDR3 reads TGTGCCAGCAGCCTACCCGGGACACACCGACGCTGGGCTTATGGCTACACCTTC.

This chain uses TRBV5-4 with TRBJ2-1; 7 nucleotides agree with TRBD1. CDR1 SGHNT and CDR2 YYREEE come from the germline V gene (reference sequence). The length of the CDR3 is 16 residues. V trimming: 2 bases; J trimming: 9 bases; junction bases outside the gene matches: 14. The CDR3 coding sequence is TGTGCCAGCAGCTTTAGGGGCCAGGGGGTGACGGTTGAGCAGTTCTTC. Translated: CASSFRGQGVTVEQFF.

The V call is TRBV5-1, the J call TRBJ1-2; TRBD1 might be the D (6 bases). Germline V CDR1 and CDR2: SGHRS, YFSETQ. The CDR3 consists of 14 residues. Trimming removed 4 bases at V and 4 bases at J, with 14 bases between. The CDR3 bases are TGCGCCAGCAGCGGAGAACAGGGAGTCTATGGCTACACCTTC. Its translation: CASSGEQGVYGYTF.

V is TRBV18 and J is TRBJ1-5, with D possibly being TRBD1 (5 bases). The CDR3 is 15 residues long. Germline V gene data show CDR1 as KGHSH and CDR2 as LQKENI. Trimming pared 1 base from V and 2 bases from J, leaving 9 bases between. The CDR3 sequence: CASSPLGGGNQPQHF. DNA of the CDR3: TGTGCCAGCTCACCACTCGGGGGTGGCAATCAGCCCCAGCATTTT.

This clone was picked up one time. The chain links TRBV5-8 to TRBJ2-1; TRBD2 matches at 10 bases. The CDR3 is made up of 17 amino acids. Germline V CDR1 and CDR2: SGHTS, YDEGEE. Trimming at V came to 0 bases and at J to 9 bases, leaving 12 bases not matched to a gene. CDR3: CASSLGALAGVAGEQFF. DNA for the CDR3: TGTGCCAGCAGCTTGGGCGCGCTAGCGGGAGTAGCGGGTGAGCAGTTCTTC. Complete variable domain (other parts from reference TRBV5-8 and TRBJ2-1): EAGVTQSPTHLIKTRGQQATLRCSPISGHTSVYWYQQALGLGLQFLLWYDEGEERNRGNFPPRFSGRQFPNYSSELNVNALELEDSALYLCASSLGALAGVAGEQFFGPGTRLTVL.

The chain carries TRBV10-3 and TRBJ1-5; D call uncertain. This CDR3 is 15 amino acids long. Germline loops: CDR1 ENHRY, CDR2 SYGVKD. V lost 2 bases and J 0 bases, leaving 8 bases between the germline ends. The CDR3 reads CAISEQRTSNQPQHF. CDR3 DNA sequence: TGTGCCATCAGTGAGCAACGAACTAGCAATCAGCCCCAGCATTTT.

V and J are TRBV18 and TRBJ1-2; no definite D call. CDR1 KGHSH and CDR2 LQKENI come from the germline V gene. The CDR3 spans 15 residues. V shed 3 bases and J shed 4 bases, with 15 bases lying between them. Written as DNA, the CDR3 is TGTGCCAGCTCACCGGCTTCCGACTGGCTCTATGGCTACACCTTC. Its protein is CASSPASDWLYGYTF. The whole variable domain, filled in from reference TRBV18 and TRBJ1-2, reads NAGVMQNPRHLVRRRGQEARLRCSPMKGHSHVYWYRQLPEEGLKFMVYLQKENIIDESGMPKERFSAEFPKEGPSILRIQQVVRGDSAAYFCASSPASDWLYGYTFGSGTRLTVV.

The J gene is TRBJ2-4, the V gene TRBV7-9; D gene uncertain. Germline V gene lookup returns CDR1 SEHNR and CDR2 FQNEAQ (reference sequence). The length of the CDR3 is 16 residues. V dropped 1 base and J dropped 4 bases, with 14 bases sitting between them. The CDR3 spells CASSLGRTGEKNIQYF. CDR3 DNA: TGTGCCAGCAGCTTAGGAAGGACCGGAGAGAAAAACATTCAGTACTTC.